This entry lists 28 T cell receptor beta chains sequenced from one sample in a study of beta chain features in type 1 diabetes. The whole isolated RNA underwent reverse transcription, so sequencing captured expressed TCRB transcripts. Profiling relied on immunoSEQ multiplex PCR, and the TCRdb table lists in-frame clones only, not all of them. The sample yields 430,000 or so clones, 10% to 12% seen once. The sequenced sample was naive CD4+ T cells from blood. These receptors were taken from a woman younger than 35 in good health.

This chain links TRBV7-3 with TRBJ2-1, with unresolved D. V was clipped by 2 bases and J by 0 bases, with 11 bases between them. Germline lookup yields CDR1 SGHTA and CDR2 FQGTGA. The CDR3 totals 16 residues. CDR3 residues: CASSLAFASSYNEQFF. As DNA, the CDR3 is TGTGCCAGCAGCTTAGCATTCGCCAGCTCCTACAATGAGCAGTTCTTC.

V is TRBV9 and J is TRBJ1-5, with no clear D. This CDR3 is 15 amino acids long. With 4 bases removed from V and 3 bases from J, the gap between germline ends came to 14 bases. CDR1 and CDR2 (germline): SGDLS, YYNGEE. The CDR3 region is CASSPDGKNNQPQHF. CDR3 in DNA: TGTGCCAGCAGCCCAGACGGGAAAAACAATCAGCCCCAGCATTTT.

Only a few counts were recorded for this clone. The rearrangement links TRBV5-1 to TRBJ1-6, with D tentatively TRBD1 (5 bases). Germline CDR1 SGHRS, CDR2 YFSETQ. With 4 bases removed from V and 7 bases from J, the gap between germline ends came to 15 bases. CDR3 size: 15 residues. In DNA, the CDR3 is TGCGCCAGCAGCAACGACATCTGGACAAATTCACCCCTCCACTTT. Translating it yields CASSNDIWTNSPLHF.

This clone was counted a few times. J is TRBJ2-6 and V is TRBV27, with D possibly being TRBD2 (5 bases). Trimming took off 3 bases at V and 1 base at J, with 7 bases between the two ends. Germline values: CDR1 MNHEY, CDR2 SMNVEV (reference sequence). The CDR3 sequence is 15 residues long. The CDR3 DNA follows: TGTGCCAGCAGTTTTTCGGGGTCTGGGGCCAACGTCCTGACTTTC. Translating gives CASSFSGSGANVLTF.

This clone was seen a few times. This sequence joins TRBV14 and TRBJ2-3; D gene unclear. V lost 4 bases and J lost 0, with 11 bases in between. CDR1 is SGHDN, CDR2 FVKESK, per germline. The CDR3 extends over 15 amino acids. CDR3 in DNA: TGTGCCAGCAGCCCCGTGAGTTTGAGCACAGATACGCAGTATTTT. This sequence encodes CASSPVSLSTDTQYF.

In its sample, this clone was seen a few times. The chain links TRBV2 to TRBJ1-4, with D unclear. This CDR3 region has 13 residues. Germline CDR1 reads SNHLY; CDR2 reads FYNNEI. V was shortened by 6 bases and J by 1 base, with 6 bases between the two germline ends. CDR3 in amino acids: CASRVETNEKLFF. CDR3 DNA: TGTGCCAGCAGGGTGGAAACTAATGAAAAACTGTTTTTT.

The chain combines TRBV7-2 with TRBJ2-3; D unclear. Looked up from germline, CDR1 is SGHTA and CDR2 is FQGNSA. Trimming stripped 6 bases from V and 3 bases from J, with 13 bases between. This CDR3 region has 14 residues. CDR3 DNA sequence: TGTGCCAGCAGACAGAGCAGTCTAACAGATACGCAGTATTTT. Its translation: CASRQSSLTDTQYF.

This rearrangement joins TRBV27 to TRBJ2-3; 10 bases are a match to TRBD2. This CDR3 has 18 amino acids. Looked up from germline, CDR1 is MNHEY and CDR2 is SMNVEV (reference sequence). Trimming cost V 5 bases and J 0 bases; bases outside gene matches: 11. The CDR3 loop is CASSPRLAGVRSTDTQYF. The CDR3, as DNA: TGTGCCAGCAGTCCGAGGCTAGCGGGAGTCAGGAGCACAGATACGCAGTATTTT.

This CDR3 is CATSRGSSYGYTF. In DNA form, the CDR3 reads TGTGCCACCAGTCGTGGCAGCTCCTATGGCTACACCTTC. The V and J genes are TRBV15 and TRBJ1-2; D remains ambiguous. V gave up 6 bases and J gave up 4 bases, with 12 bases separating them. This CDR3 spans 13 amino acids. Germline CDR1 and CDR2: LNHNV and YYDKDF (reference sequence).

This clone was observed a handful of times. The rearrangement uses TRBV20-1 and TRBJ2-5; D is undetermined. V was shortened by 5 bases and J by 5 bases, with 9 bases between the two germline ends. This CDR3 spans 11 amino acids. Per germline, CDR1 DFQATT and CDR2 SNEGSKA (reference sequence). As DNA, the CDR3 is TGCAGTGCTGAGGATTTGGAGACCCAGTACTTC. This encodes CSAEDLETQYF.

This clone was observed a handful of times. The chain combines TRBV13 with TRBJ2-6; TRBD1 aligns across 7 bases. CDR3 length equals 17 residues. CDR1 is PRHDT and CDR2 is FYEKMQ in the germline V gene (reference sequence). Germline trimming cut 0 bases from V and 3 bases from J; bases unmatched to any gene: 5. The CDR3 region is CASSLGQGNSGANVLTF. CDR3 DNA sequence: TGTGCCAGCAGCTTAGGACAGGGGAATAGTGGGGCCAACGTCCTGACTTTC.

The chain has TRBV6-5 and TRBJ2-1, with D perhaps matching TRBD1 (6 bases). Trimming took off 4 bases at V and 5 bases at J, with 12 bases between the two ends. CDR1 and CDR2 from the germline V gene are MNHEY and SVGAGI. The CDR3 has 14 residues. CDR3 protein: CASSWGHLNNEQFF. In nucleotides, the CDR3 is TGTGCCAGCAGTTGGGGACACCTAAACAATGAGCAGTTCTTC.

The chain employs TRBV18 and TRBJ2-1; D remains unclear. Germline V gene sequence: CDR1 KGHSH, CDR2 LQKENI. The CDR3 is 15 amino acids. Trimming removed 0 bases from V and 4 bases from J, with 10 bases in between. The CDR3 DNA follows: TGTGCCAGCTCACCACCCACGGCTAAATACAATGAGCAGTTCTTC. Protein: CASSPPTAKYNEQFF. The whole variable domain, remainder taken from reference TRBV18 and TRBJ2-1, is NAGVMQNPRHLVRRRGQEARLRCSPMKGHSHVYWYRQLPEEGLKFMVYLQKENIIDESGMPKERFSAEFPKEGPSILRIQQVVRGDSAAYFCASSPPTAKYNEQFFGPGTRLTVL.

This clone was detected a few times. CDR3 DNA sequence: TGTGCCAGCTCACCATTAGGACCGAAAGGACAAGAGACCCAGTACTTC. Translating gives CASSPLGPKGQETQYF. This chain uses TRBV18 with TRBJ2-5; no definite D call. Germline CDR1 KGHSH, CDR2 LQKENI. V was clipped by 2 bases and J by 2 bases, with 15 bases between them. The CDR3 extends over 16 amino acids.

The gene calls are TRBV5-6 and TRBJ2-1; D remains ambiguous. The CDR3 totals 15 residues. The germline CDR1 and CDR2 sequences are SGHDT and YYEEEE. Trimming shortened V by 5 bases and J by 0 bases, and 12 bases separated the two germline ends. The CDR3 region has the DNA TGTGCCAGCAGTCGGGCCCCGGGCTCCTACAATGAGCAGTTCTTC. Encoded protein: CASSRAPGSYNEQFF.

The J gene is TRBJ2-7, the V gene TRBV9; D unclear. The V end was cut by 0 bases, the J end by 3 bases, with 16 bases between. Germline CDR1 SGDLS, CDR2 YYNGEE. This CDR3 region has 16 residues. DNA of the CDR3: TGTGCCAGCAGCGTAGCTGGGGTGGGTTCGCTCTACGAGCAGTACTTC. This codes for CASSVAGVGSLYEQYF.

There are a few counts of this clone. In the same sample, other DNA sequences code for this CDR3. This sequence joins TRBV20-1 and TRBJ1-1, with D unclear. The V gene's germline CDR1 is DFQATT and CDR2 SNEGSKA (reference sequence). This CDR3 has 10 amino acids. Trimming removed 3 bases at V and 11 bases at J, with 10 bases between. Here the CDR3 DNA reads TGCAGTGCTAGCCCCAGAGAGGCTTTCTTT. Translating gives CSASPREAFF.

The CDR3 spells CASSSSGTGSEKLFF. The CDR3 DNA sequence: TGTGCCAGCAGTTCCTCCGGGACAGGGAGTGAAAAACTGTTTTTT. The chain uses TRBV28 and TRBJ1-4, with 9 nucleotides matching TRBD1. Germline loops: CDR1 MDHEN, CDR2 SYDVKM. CDR3 length: 15 amino acids. Trimming took 4 bases from V and 7 from J; bases not matched to a gene: 7.

The chain combines TRBV7-2 with TRBJ2-5, with a tentative D call TRBD2 (5 bases). Deletions cut 5 bases from V and 5 bases from J, with 15 bases between. CDR3 size: 14 residues. From germline, CDR1 is SGHTA and CDR2 FQGNSA. CDR3 nucleotides: TGTGCCAGCAGCCGCCTAACTAGTAGCGAGACCCAGTACTTC. Its translation is CASSRLTSSETQYF.

As concerns this clone: The CDR3 end shows no conserved phenylalanine or tryptophan, and so a read error is likely. The limits of the CDR3 on the DNA are not certain, so only TCRdb's listed CDR3 is given. V usage is TRBV14 and J usage is TRBJ1-1; no DNA check was done on the table's D call, TRBD1. The germline gives CDR1 SGHDN, CDR2 FVKESK. The CDR3 has 9 residues if both end residues are counted. CDR3 amino acids: CASSQVFMA.

The rearrangement uses TRBV18 and TRBJ2-1, with D unresolved. Trimming took off 2 bases at V and 5 bases at J, with 13 bases between the two ends. The germline V gene encodes CDR1 KGHSH and CDR2 LQKENI. CDR3 length: 15 amino acids. CDR3 residues: CASSPSTLKNNEQFF. In DNA form, the CDR3 reads TGTGCCAGCTCACCATCCACTTTAAAGAACAATGAGCAGTTCTTC.

The V gene is TRBV7-9, the J gene TRBJ2-1; 10 bases match TRBD2. Germline V gene data show CDR1 as SEHNR and CDR2 as FQNEAQ (reference sequence). This CDR3 has 16 residues. The junction had 11 bases not matched to a gene; V was cut back by 5 bases and J by 7 bases. CDR3 bases: TGTGCCAGCAGCCACCAAAAAGCGGGGGGGCTAAATGAGCAGTTCTTC. Protein: CASSHQKAGGLNEQFF.

This clone was counted a few times. The rearrangement links TRBV11-1 to TRBJ2-7, with D possibly being TRBD2 (5 bases). Germline CDR1 reads SGHAT; CDR2 reads FQDESV (reference sequence). Trimming stripped 5 bases from V and 5 bases from J, with 13 bases between. The CDR3 runs 13 residues. The CDR3: CASSLHQRDEQYV. The DNA for the CDR3 is TGTGCCAGCAGCCTCCATCAGAGGGACGAGCAGTACGTC.

In its sample, this clone was seen a few times. The V call is TRBV18, the J call TRBJ2-7, with D possibly called TRBD1 or TRBD2 (5 bases each). The V and J ends lost 0 bases and 2 bases respectively, with 11 bases between them. From germline, CDR1 is KGHSH and CDR2 LQKENI. The CDR3 is made up of 15 amino acids. This CDR3 reads CASSPPSQGAYEQYF. Here the CDR3 DNA reads TGTGCCAGCTCACCACCGTCCCAGGGAGCCTACGAGCAGTACTTC.

A few counts support this clone. The chain combines TRBV7-9 with TRBJ2-7; TRBD1 aligns across 7 bases. CDR3 length equals 14 residues. V shed 4 bases and J 3 bases; nucleotides not matched to a gene: 6. Per germline, CDR1 SEHNR and CDR2 FQNEAQ (reference sequence). The CDR3 reads CASSSAGTDYEQYV. For the CDR3, the DNA is TGTGCCAGCAGCTCCGCCGGGACAGACTACGAGCAGTACGTC.

The gene calls are TRBV29-1 and TRBJ1-2; 8 nucleotides match TRBD1. The junction had 12 bases not matched to a gene; V was cut back by 6 bases and J by 6 bases. Per the germline V gene, CDR1 is SQVTM and CDR2 is ANQGSEA. The CDR3 consists of 14 residues. CDR3 sequence (DNA): TGCAGCGTCGAGGATTGGACAGGGAAGAATGGCTACACCTTC. Protein product: CSVEDWTGKNGYTF.

V is TRBV4-1 and J is TRBJ2-7; D is unresolved. Deletions cut 0 bases from V and 10 bases from J, with 10 bases between. This CDR3 spans 12 amino acids. Germline V gene sequence: CDR1 MGHRA, CDR2 YSYEKL. The CDR3 region has the DNA TGCGCCAGCAGCCAAGATCTGGGGTTCCAGTACTTC. It is translated as CASSQDLGFQYF.

The rearrangement links TRBV28 to TRBJ1-5; D unresolved. Trimming took 6 bases from V and 4 from J, leaving 7 bases between them. This CDR3 is built from 12 residues. CDR1 and CDR2 from the germline V gene are MDHEN and SYDVKM. The CDR3 is CASSGLNQPQHF. The CDR3 DNA follows: TGTGCCAGCAGCGGGCTGAATCAGCCCCAGCATTTT. The variable domain in full, completed from reference TRBV28 and TRBJ1-5, reads DVKVTQSSRYLVKRTGEKVFLECVQDMDHENMFWYRQDPGLGLRLIYFSYDVKMKEKGDIPEGYSVSREKKERFSLILESASTNQTSMYLCASSGLNQPQHFGDGTRLSIL.